This T cell receptor beta chain was sequenced for a study of cytomegalovirus exposure and HLA in healthy donors. Study context: Findings of an earlier analysis included some 120 million unique TCR beta sequences from roughly 200 million T cells.

General observations from the study: V- and J-gene trimming of TCR beta was linked (in a later analysis) to a missense DCLRE1C variant. A few V segments could not be told apart, such as TRBV6-2 and TRBV6-3, and were left out. Across donors, sequencing depth was assumed by presence/absence analyses to be roughly uniform.

It was with 60 Vbeta and 13 Jbeta primers that the PCR ran. TCRdb's copy holds only in-frame clones and misses some; the assay was immunoSEQ multiplex PCR. Among about 92,000 clones listed, roughly four fifths were seen once. Concerning this clone: Its antigen is unknown.

The CDR3 loop spans 15 amino acids. Germline V gives CDR1 MNHEY, CDR2 SVGAGI. Trimming cost V 4 bases and J 8 bases; bases outside gene matches: 9. The sample consisted of PBMCs. The source is a woman under 30 in good health and CMV-seropositive. The chain joins TRBV6-5 to TRBJ2-1; 9 bases line up with TRBD2. This CDR3 reads CASSSRAGGIHEQFF. The CDR3 nucleotides are TGTGCCAGCAGTTCCAGGGCGGGGGGGATCCATGAGCAGTTCTTC.